This T cell receptor (beta chain) was found in a study of blood T cell repertoires in COVID-19. Turning to the study itself: Sample material is recorded as cDNA or gDNA derived from T cells, B-cell-depleted T cells, or PBMCs.

As originally analysed: Reference gene primer amplification yielded estimated nucleated cell counts. The protocol was immunoSEQ multiplex PCR, while the TCRdb copy is restricted to in-frame clones and leaves out a portion. V, J and clone size are taken as reported in that table, and D and trimming were inferred from the DNA itself. The sample yields roughly 130,000 clones, approximately 80% seen once. What was sequenced was peripheral blood. The receptor's source is a woman between 45 and 60 years old with acute or convalescent COVID-19.

The CDR3 loop is CASSPPGSFTYEQYF. As DNA, the CDR3 is TGTGCCAGCTCACCACCGGGTAGCTTCACCTACGAGCAGTACTTC. The V and J genes are TRBV18 and TRBJ2-7; the D is unclear. In germline, CDR1 is KGHSH, CDR2 LQKENI. Trimming left V 0 bases short and J 2 bases short, with 11 bases between. The CDR3 is 15 residues long.